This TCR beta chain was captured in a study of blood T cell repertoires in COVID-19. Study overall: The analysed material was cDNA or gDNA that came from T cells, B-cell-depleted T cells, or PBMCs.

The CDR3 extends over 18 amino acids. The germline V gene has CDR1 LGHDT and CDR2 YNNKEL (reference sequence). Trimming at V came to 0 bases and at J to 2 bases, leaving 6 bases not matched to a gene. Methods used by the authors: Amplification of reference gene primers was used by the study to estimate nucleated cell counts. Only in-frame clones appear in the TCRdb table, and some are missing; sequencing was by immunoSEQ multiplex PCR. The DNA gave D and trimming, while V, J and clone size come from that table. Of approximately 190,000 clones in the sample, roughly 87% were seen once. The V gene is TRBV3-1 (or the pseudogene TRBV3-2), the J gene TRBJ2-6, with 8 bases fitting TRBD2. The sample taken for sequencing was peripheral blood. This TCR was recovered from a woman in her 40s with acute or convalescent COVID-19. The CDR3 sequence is CASSQEWREVPGANVLTF. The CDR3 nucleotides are TGTGCCAGCAGCCAAGAGTGGCGGGAGGTCCCTGGGGCCAACGTCCTGACTTTC.